The source of this TCR beta chain is a study of Graves' ophthalmopathy and Graves' hyperthyroidism (dated by TCRdb to 2016 to 2019). Background on the whole study: Peripheral blood was collected at initial diagnosis, prior to any treatment. The independent validation cohort included 18 hyperthyroidism patients plus 17 patients who later progressed from hyperthyroidism to ophthalmopathy. The study used TCR beta repertoire signatures to distinguish Graves' ophthalmopathy from Graves' hyperthyroidism and to predict progression to ophthalmopathy. To explore V-J signatures distinguishing ophthalmopathy from hyperthyroidism, a discovery set of under 110 patients (about 41 ophthalmopathy, 55 to 60 stable hyperthyroidism) was enrolled. In total, around 130 blood samples were TCR-sequenced: fewer than 50 ophthalmopathy, some 75 hyperthyroidism and 17 hyperthyroidism-to-ophthalmopathy patients. In over 5 hyperthyroidism patients, the T-cell repertoire of thyroid tissue was compared with the T-cell repertoire of blood. The 100 discovery patients were randomly split 7:3 into training and test sets. Following sampling, methimazole starting at 30 mg daily was administered to hyperthyroidism patients, and high-dose intravenous methylprednisolone was administered to ophthalmopathy patients.

On the study overall, not on this receptor specifically: No statistical method was used to predetermine the sample size, and group allocation was not hidden from the investigators. Ophthalmopathy was separated from stable hyperthyroidism by the 13-signature model with just under 90% sensitivity and about 81% specificity in cross-validation and with 80%/75% in the test set. In validation, the model predicted ophthalmopathy progression with over 60% sensitivity and roughly 72% specificity; 12 predicted patients were CT-confirmed with GO in a median of around 6 months. Most of the expanded thyroid clonotypes with a frequency above 0.001 were also detected in blood, and it was suggested that the thyroid immune response may be reflected by blood repertoires.

Comments on this clonotype: Its recognized antigen is unknown. Base qualities are not provided; no much larger clone lies one nucleotide away.

Counted from cysteine to phenylalanine, this CDR3 has 13 amino acids. Just CDR3 DNA is preserved here, 39 bases in frame from base 1. V lost 8 bases and J lost 7 bases, and the count of bases not matched to a germline gene is 10. Looking up the germline V gene yields CDR1 MNHNS and CDR2 SASEGT. For repertoire sequencing, the TCR beta CDR3 regions were amplified from RNA transcripts. The first round was an RT-PCR using HTBI primers with the Qiagen OneStep RT-PCR kit, and this first round was followed by a second-round multiplex PCR, then size selection and purification. Sequencing of the libraries was carried out on an Illumina HiSeq2000 in paired-end mode with 100 bp reads. For the original study's pipeline: SOAPnuke was used to process the reads, throwing out any read that had adapters, had uncalled bases, had a mean Phred below 15, or lacked an exact constant-primer or identifier match. High-quality paired reads were merged with COPE v1.2.5. Clonotypes were defined as unique nucleotide sequences and were aligned to IMGT TRB V, D and J references using MiTCR v1.1. Analysis was restricted to V-J combinations with a frequency above 0.0001, which covered 99.2% of repertoires. For each V-J combination, a TCR clonal expansion and chaos score was defined as the ratio of F50 clonal expansion to chaos observed in the TCRdist matrix. Features were reduced by Welch's t-statistics and random forest to 10 to 15 V-J combinations, which fed a naive Bayes classifier. The similarity between thyroid and blood repertoires was quantified using the Morisita-Horn index. TCRdb itself trimmed the public reads at Q25 with fastp, ran MiXCR and retained productive beta chains. Merged by CDR3 protein, the rows form single entries marked with the most common genes and DNA. These V and J calls rely on TCRdb rather than the paper's analysis. In this sample the table shows 620,000 or so distinct CDR3 sequences, about a fifth of which occur a single time. The ten largest clones represent more than 5.5% of the sample.

A patient counted as having stable hyperthyroidism if there was no progression to ophthalmopathy within 18 months of follow-up. Hyperthyroidism patients were newly diagnosed, with disease duration under 2 months, and aged 18 to 65 years. Patients with other autoimmune diseases, uncontrolled infections, pregnancy or lactation were excluded from the study. Clinical symptoms, serum thyroxine, TRAb, thyroid ultrasound and orbital computed tomography were used for diagnosis. Ficoll-Paque density gradient centrifugation was used to isolate PBMCs from approximately 10 ml of fresh peripheral blood. Total RNA was extracted using Trizol reagent, and RNA quality was checked on an Agilent 2100 Bioanalyzer.

This clonotype originated in a woman aged 18 to 35 with stable Graves' hyperthyroidism. Some clones in this sample may be carry-over from other donors' samples. Donor details come from another sample of the same person, matched by shared clones. The chain links TRBV6-1 with TRBJ2-5, with TRBD1 identical over 7 junction bases. Sample: peripheral blood. The CDR3 is CASRTGQQGTQYF. The nucleotides are TGTGCCAGCCGGACAGGTCAGCAGGGGACCCAGTACTTC.